The TCR beta chain described here comes from a study of T cells in localized non-small cell lung cancer. There are 15 residues in the CDR3. Per germline, CDR1 MNHEY and CDR2 SMNVEV (reference sequence). Trimming at V came to 4 bases and at J to 4 bases, leaving 7 bases not matched to a gene. Assay used: immunoSEQ multiplex PCR; TCRdb lists only in-frame clones, some missing. Of about 22,000 clones in the sample, around 85% were seen once. Of note for this clone: The target antigen is unknown.

Study-level results: Maximal T cell clonality occurred in uninvolved adjacent lung, with tumor ranking below it. Adjacent lung exhibited a median of 57 among the 100 most abundant tumor clones.

The V call is TRBV27, the J call TRBJ2-3, with 8 nucleotides matching TRBD2. Sequencing was performed on peripheral blood, taken before any cancer treatment. The receptor was isolated from a man aged 40 to 70 with stage I lung adenocarcinoma. CDR3 sequence (DNA): TGTGCCAGCAGTTCCATCAGCGGGAGCCCAGATACGCAGTATTTT. This translates into CASSSISGSPDTQYF.